These 20 T cell receptor beta chains came from one sample sequenced in a study of T cell changes during pregnancy in multiple sclerosis. Repertoires were generated with immunoSEQ multiplex PCR, while TCRdb's copy carries only in-frame clones and drops some. The sample holds under 75,000 clones, approximately 93% seen once. The material sequenced was CD8+ T cells from peripheral blood mononuclear cells, taken in the second trimester of pregnancy. The receptors derive from a female donor with multiple sclerosis, enrolled in a pregnancy study.

This rearrangement joins TRBV7-8 to TRBJ2-1; 8 bases are a match to TRBD2. Germline-derived CDR1 and CDR2 are SGHVS and FQNEAQ. The V gene end was trimmed by 1 base and the J gene end by 0 bases; junction bases not matched to a gene: 5. This CDR3 is 17 amino acids long. The DNA for the CDR3 is TGTGCCAGCAGCTTAGGACTAGCGATTAGCTCCTACAATGAGCAGTTCTTC. Translated: CASSLGLAISSYNEQFF.

The rearrangement joins TRBV6-4 to TRBJ2-1, with 11 nucleotides matching TRBD2. V shed 3 bases and J 6 bases; nucleotides not matched to a gene: 4. From germline, CDR1 is MRHNA and CDR2 SNTAGT. The CDR3 is made up of 15 amino acids. The CDR3 region is CASSETSGVINEQFF. CDR3 nucleotide sequence: TGTGCCAGCAGTGAGACTAGCGGGGTTATCAATGAGCAGTTCTTC.

The chain recombines TRBV19 with TRBJ2-2, with TRBD2 matching 9 bases. Germline assignment: CDR1 LNHDA and CDR2 SQIVND (reference sequence). Trimming cost V 3 bases and J 6 bases; bases outside gene matches: 2. This CDR3 contains 14 residues. Here the CDR3 reads CASSISGSPGELFF. The CDR3 bases are TGTGCCAGTAGTATTAGCGGGAGCCCCGGGGAGCTGTTTTTT.

The chain combines TRBV7-9 with TRBJ2-2, with 10 bases aligning to TRBD1. The length of the CDR3 is 15 residues. The V gene's germline CDR1 is SEHNR and CDR2 FQNEAQ (reference sequence). Trimming removed 2 bases from V and 8 bases from J; junction bases left unmatched: 5. CDR3 sequence (DNA): TGTGCCAGCAGCTTAAGGACAGGGGGTATGGGGGAGCTGTTTTTT. Translation: CASSLRTGGMGELFF.

The chain combines TRBV11-2 with TRBJ2-7, with TRBD1 matching over 8 bases. Germline CDR1 SGHAT, CDR2 FQNNGV. The CDR3 spans 16 residues. Trimming removed 2 bases from V and 1 base from J; junction bases left unmatched: 7. Written as DNA, the CDR3 is TGTGCCAGCAGCTTAAGATCGGGACAGGTGTCCTACGAGCAGTACTTC. Its translation is CASSLRSGQVSYEQYF.

This chain connects TRBV25-1 to TRBJ1-4; D is uncertain. The ends were cut back, 2 bases at V and 13 bases at J, with 8 bases in the middle. This CDR3 is built from 11 residues. Germline V gene sequence: CDR1 MGHDK, CDR2 SYGVNS. The CDR3 nucleotides are TGTGCCAGCAGTGAAGCTGGGCGACTGTTTTTT. Amino acid sequence: CASSEAGRLFF.

This rearrangement joins TRBV19 to TRBJ2-3, with D possibly being TRBD2 (6 bases). This CDR3 contains 15 residues. Germline CDR1 LNHDA, CDR2 SQIVND (reference sequence). The V gene lost 5 bases and the J gene lost 1 base, with 13 bases spanning the gap. CDR3 amino acids: CASSGSSAGTDTQYF. Written as DNA, the CDR3 is TGTGCCAGTAGTGGGTCTAGCGCCGGCACAGATACGCAGTATTTT.

V is TRBV6-6 and J is TRBJ2-3; 13 bases line up with TRBD2. The CDR3 extends over 15 amino acids. Unmatched junction bases numbered 8, after V lost 8 bases and J lost 6 bases. From germline, CDR1 is MNHNY and CDR2 SVGAGI (reference sequence). In nucleotides, the CDR3 is TGTGCCAGCGGGGGACTAGCGGGATCTATGGATACGCAGTATTTT. Protein: CASGGLAGSMDTQYF.

The rearrangement joins TRBV9 to TRBJ2-1; 7 bases are shared with TRBD2. The CDR3 extends over 13 amino acids. Looked up from germline, CDR1 is SGDLS and CDR2 is YYNGEE. V dropped 4 bases and J dropped 5; count of bases not matched to a gene: 3. CDR3 coding DNA: TGTGCCAGCAGCCCGGGGGGTCACAATGAGCAGTTCTTC. It encodes CASSPGGHNEQFF.

The chain has TRBV27 and TRBJ1-2, with D hard to call. The germline V and J ends were trimmed by 3 bases and 3 bases, with 8 bases remaining between them. Germline V gene data show CDR1 as MNHEY and CDR2 as SMNVEV (reference sequence). The CDR3 is made up of 13 amino acids. Here the CDR3 reads CASSLSLYYGYTF. For the CDR3, the DNA is TGTGCCAGCAGTTTGTCACTATACTATGGCTACACCTTC.

This sequence joins TRBV6-1 and TRBJ1-2; D is unclear. V lost 1 base and J 1 base, leaving 10 bases between the germline ends. The CDR3 has 15 amino acids. Germline CDR1 is MNHNS and CDR2 is SASEGT. The chain's CDR3 is CASSEVGRYNYGYTF. CDR3 DNA: TGTGCCAGCAGTGAAGTCGGTCGGTATAACTATGGCTACACCTTC.

The V call is TRBV7-9, the J call TRBJ2-5; no clear D gene. This CDR3 comprises 14 residues. V lost 2 bases to trimming and J lost 0 bases, with 7 bases between them. In germline, CDR1 is SEHNR, CDR2 FQNEAQ (reference sequence). CDR3 DNA sequence: TGTGCCAGCAGCTTATTTGCGGACCAAGAGACCCAGTACTTC. It specifies CASSLFADQETQYF.

This clone was seen just once. This chain links TRBV5-1 with TRBJ2-7; TRBD2 might be the D (6 bases). V was clipped by 4 bases and J by 2 bases, with 13 bases between them. CDR1 is SGHRS, CDR2 YFSETQ, per germline. The CDR3 length is 14 residues. Here the CDR3 DNA reads TGCGCCAGCAGCACCAGGACGGGGGCCTACGAGCAGTACTTC. Translating gives CASSTRTGAYEQYF.

The chain carries TRBV7-9 and TRBJ2-2, with 14 positions matching TRBD2. The CDR3 extends over 18 amino acids. Germline V gives CDR1 SEHNR, CDR2 FQNEAQ (reference sequence). V lost 5 bases and J lost 8; bases outside the gene matches: 13. CDR3 protein: CASSPPGTSGRGFGELFF. In nucleotides, the CDR3 is TGTGCCAGCAGCCCCCCCGGGACTAGCGGGAGAGGTTTTGGGGAGCTGTTTTTT. The entire variable domain, with the rest obtained from reference TRBV7-9 and TRBJ2-2, is as follows: DTGVSQNPRHKITKRGQNVTFRCDPISEHNRLYWYRQTLGQGPEFLTYFQNEAQLEKSRLLSDRFSAERPKGSFSTLEIQRTEQGDSAMYLCASSPPGTSGRGFGELFFGEGSRLTVL.

The CDR3: CASSPKGGTSGIKNIQYF. CDR3 in DNA: TGTGCCAGCAGCCCCAAAGGGGGGACTAGCGGGATTAAAAACATTCAGTACTTC. V is TRBV7-9 and J is TRBJ2-4, with 13 bases fitting TRBD2. The CDR3 has 18 amino acids. Germline V gene sequence: CDR1 SEHNR, CDR2 FQNEAQ (reference sequence). Trimming cost V 5 bases and J 4 bases; bases outside gene matches: 11.

CDR3 nucleotides: TGTGCCTGGAGTGAGACAGCTGTGGTGGGTGTGTGGGCGAATGAGCAGTTCTTC. It codes for CAWSETAVVGVWANEQFF. The chain combines TRBV30 with TRBJ2-1, with D maybe TRBD1 (5 bases). The germline V gene has CDR1 GTSNPN and CDR2 SVGIG (reference sequence). V was clipped by 1 base and J by 7 bases, with 26 bases between them. The CDR3 is 18 residues long. The variable domain in full, completed from reference TRBV30 and TRBJ2-1, reads SQTIHQWPATLVQPVGSPLSLECTVEGTSNPNLYWYRQAAGRGLQLLFYSVGIGQISSEVPQNLSASRPQDRQFILSSKKLLLSDSGFYLCAWSETAVVGVWANEQFFGPGTRLTVL.

V usage is TRBV30 and J usage is TRBJ1-6; D perhaps matches TRBD1 (5 bases). V dropped 3 bases and J dropped 8 bases, with 14 bases sitting between them. Germline V CDR1 and CDR2: GTSNPN, SVGIG (reference sequence). The length of the CDR3 is 14 residues. The CDR3 protein is CAWSGTGEYSPLHF. CDR3 coding DNA: TGTGCCTGGAGCGGAACAGGAGAGTATTCACCCCTCCACTTT.

This rearrangement joins TRBV7-9 to TRBJ2-3, with 10 bases identical to TRBD2. The CDR3 extends over 16 amino acids. CDR1 is SEHNR, CDR2 FQNEAQ, per germline (reference sequence). With 0 bases clipped from V and 4 bases from J, the junction kept 4 bases outside the gene matches. CDR3 DNA sequence: TGTGCCAGCAGCTTAGCGTCTAGCGGGAGTCCAGATACGCAGTATTTT. Translating it yields CASSLASSGSPDTQYF.

This clone has only one observation. This specimen includes other DNA sequences encoding the same CDR3. The V and J genes are TRBV5-1 and TRBJ2-7, with 7 bases aligning to TRBD1. The CDR3 sequence is 13 residues long. Germline CDR1 and CDR2: SGHRS and YFSETQ. The V segment lost 4 bases and the J segment 3 bases; nucleotides outside the gene matches: 4. The CDR3 here is CASSLGTDYEQYF. Written as DNA, the CDR3 is TGCGCCAGCAGCCTTGGGACAGACTACGAGCAGTACTTC.

The gene calls are TRBV27 and TRBJ2-1; maybe TRBD2 (6 bases). The CDR3 runs to 13 residues. The ends were cut back, 2 bases at V and 6 bases at J, with 8 bases in the middle. The V gene's germline CDR1 is MNHEY and CDR2 SMNVEV (reference sequence). The CDR3 DNA is TGTGCCAGCAGTTTAGGGGGGATCAATGAGCAGTTCTTC. Encoded protein: CASSLGGINEQFF.